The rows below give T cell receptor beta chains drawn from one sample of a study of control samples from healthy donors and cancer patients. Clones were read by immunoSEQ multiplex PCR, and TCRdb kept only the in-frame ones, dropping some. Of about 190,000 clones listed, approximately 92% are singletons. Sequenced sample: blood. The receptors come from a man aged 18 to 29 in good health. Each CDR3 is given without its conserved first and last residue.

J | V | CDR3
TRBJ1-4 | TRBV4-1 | ASSQGGWGSEKLF
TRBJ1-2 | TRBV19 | ASSADGYT
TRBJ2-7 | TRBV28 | ASSLGGWPSGPTSYEQY
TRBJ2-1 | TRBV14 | ASSQEGVGNEQF
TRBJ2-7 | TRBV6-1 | ASSEWALQDGEQY
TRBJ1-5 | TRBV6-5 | ASSGTGNQPQH
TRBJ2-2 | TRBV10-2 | ATQAANTGELF
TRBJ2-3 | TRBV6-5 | ASSYTRDTQY
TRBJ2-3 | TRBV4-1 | ASSPLAGTDSDTQY
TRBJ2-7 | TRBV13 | ASSPQRGPYEQY
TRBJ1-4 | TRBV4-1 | ASSQDRGVVGEKLF
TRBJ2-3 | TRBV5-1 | ASSEIQGGDTQY
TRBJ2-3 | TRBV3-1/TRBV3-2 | ASSQVSRGPTDTQY
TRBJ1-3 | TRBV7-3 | ASSLIGPPSSGNTIY
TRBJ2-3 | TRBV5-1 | ASSPWGVGGGTDTQY
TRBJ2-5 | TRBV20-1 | SARLLETQY
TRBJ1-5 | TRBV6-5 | ASSLTGYGQSQH
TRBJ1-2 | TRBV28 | ASRTANYGYT
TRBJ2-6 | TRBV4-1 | ASSLDRVSGANVLT
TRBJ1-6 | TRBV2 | ASCPRWGSPLH
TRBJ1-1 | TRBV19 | ASSSSGTGKTEAF
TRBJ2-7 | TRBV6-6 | ASSWGAADSYEQY
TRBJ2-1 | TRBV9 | ASSLASDEQF